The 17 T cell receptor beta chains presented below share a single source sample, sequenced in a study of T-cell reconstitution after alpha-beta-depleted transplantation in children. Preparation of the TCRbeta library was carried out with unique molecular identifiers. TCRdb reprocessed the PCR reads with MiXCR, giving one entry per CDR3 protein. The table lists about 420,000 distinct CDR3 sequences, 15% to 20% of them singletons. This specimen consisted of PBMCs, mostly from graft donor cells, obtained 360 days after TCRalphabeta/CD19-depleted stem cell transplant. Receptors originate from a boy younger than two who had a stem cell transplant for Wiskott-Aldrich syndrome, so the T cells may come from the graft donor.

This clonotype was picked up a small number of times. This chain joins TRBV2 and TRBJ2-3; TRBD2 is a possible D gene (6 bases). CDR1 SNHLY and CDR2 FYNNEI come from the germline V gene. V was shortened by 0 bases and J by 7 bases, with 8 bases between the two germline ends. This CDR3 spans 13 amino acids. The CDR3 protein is CASSEARGNTQYF. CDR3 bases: TGTGCCAGCAGTGAAGCGCGCGGGAATACGCAGTATTTT.

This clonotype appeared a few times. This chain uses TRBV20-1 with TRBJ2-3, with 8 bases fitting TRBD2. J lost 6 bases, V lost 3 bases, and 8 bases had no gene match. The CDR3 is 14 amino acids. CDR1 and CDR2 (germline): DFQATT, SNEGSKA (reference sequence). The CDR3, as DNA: TGCAGTGCTAGTGGCGGGGGGAGGTTGGATACGCAGTATTTT. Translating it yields CSASGGGRLDTQYF.

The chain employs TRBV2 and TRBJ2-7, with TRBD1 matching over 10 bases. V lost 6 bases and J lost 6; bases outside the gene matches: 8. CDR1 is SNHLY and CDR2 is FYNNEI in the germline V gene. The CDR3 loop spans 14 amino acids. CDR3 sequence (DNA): TGTGCCAGCAGGCTCCGGGACAGGGGTAGCGAGCAGTACTTC. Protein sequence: CASRLRDRGSEQYF. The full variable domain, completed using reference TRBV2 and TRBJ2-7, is EPEVTQTPSHQVTQMGQEVILRCVPISNHLYFYWYRQILGQKVEFLVSFYNNEISEKSEIFDDQFSVERPDGSNFTLKIRSTKLEDSAMYFCASRLRDRGSEQYFGPGTRLTVT.

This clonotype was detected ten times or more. Written as DNA, the CDR3 is TGTGCCAGCAGCTTATGGTGGGACAGGGCTTACAATGAGCAGTTCTTC. This translates into CASSLWWDRAYNEQFF. The chain employs TRBV7-2 and TRBJ2-1; TRBD1 matches at 9 bases. This CDR3 contains 16 residues. V trimming: 2 bases; J trimming: 4 bases; junction bases outside the gene matches: 6. Looked up from germline, CDR1 is SGHTA and CDR2 is FQGNSA.

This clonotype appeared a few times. This CDR3 reads CSARDQGALHYEQYF. In DNA, the CDR3 is TGCAGTGCTAGAGATCAGGGCGCGTTACACTACGAGCAGTACTTC. The V call is TRBV20-1, the J call TRBJ2-7; perhaps TRBD1 as D (5 bases). Trimming removed 0 bases from V and 3 bases from J, with 15 bases in between. This CDR3 comprises 15 residues. Per the germline V gene, CDR1 is DFQATT and CDR2 is SNEGSKA (reference sequence).

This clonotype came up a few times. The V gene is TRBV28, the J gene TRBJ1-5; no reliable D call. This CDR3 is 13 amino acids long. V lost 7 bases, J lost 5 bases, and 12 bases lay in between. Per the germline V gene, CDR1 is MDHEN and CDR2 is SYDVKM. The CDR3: CASTSRVHQPQHF. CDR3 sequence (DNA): TGTGCCAGCACGTCAAGGGTCCATCAGCCCCAGCATTTT.

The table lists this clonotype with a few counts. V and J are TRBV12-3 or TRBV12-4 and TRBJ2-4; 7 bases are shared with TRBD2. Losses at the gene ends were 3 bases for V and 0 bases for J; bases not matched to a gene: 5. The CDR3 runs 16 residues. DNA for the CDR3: TGTGCCAGCAGTTTCTTAGCGGGCATAGCCAAAAACATTCAGTACTTC. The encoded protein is CASSFLAGIAKNIQYF.

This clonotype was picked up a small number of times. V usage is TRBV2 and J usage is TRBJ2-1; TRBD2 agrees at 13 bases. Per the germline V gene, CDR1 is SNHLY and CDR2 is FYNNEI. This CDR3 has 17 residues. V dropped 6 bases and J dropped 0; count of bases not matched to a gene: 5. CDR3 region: CASRRLAGGRSYNEQFF. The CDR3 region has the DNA TGTGCCAGCAGGAGACTAGCGGGGGGCCGCTCCTACAATGAGCAGTTCTTC.

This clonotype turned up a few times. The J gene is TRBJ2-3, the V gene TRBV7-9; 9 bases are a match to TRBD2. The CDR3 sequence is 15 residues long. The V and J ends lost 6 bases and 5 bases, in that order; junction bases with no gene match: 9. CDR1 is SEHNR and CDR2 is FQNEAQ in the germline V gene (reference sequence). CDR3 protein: CASRLSAGGVDTQYF. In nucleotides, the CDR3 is TGTGCCAGCAGACTCTCGGCGGGAGGGGTAGATACGCAGTATTTT.

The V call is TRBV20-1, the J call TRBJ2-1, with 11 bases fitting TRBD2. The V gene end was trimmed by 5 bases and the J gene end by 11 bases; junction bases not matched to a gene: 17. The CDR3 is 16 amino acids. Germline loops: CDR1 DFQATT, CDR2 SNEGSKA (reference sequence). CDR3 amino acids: CSAGSGLAGGKSKQFF. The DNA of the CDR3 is TGCAGTGCTGGAAGTGGGCTAGCGGGAGGAAAAAGCAAGCAGTTCTTC.

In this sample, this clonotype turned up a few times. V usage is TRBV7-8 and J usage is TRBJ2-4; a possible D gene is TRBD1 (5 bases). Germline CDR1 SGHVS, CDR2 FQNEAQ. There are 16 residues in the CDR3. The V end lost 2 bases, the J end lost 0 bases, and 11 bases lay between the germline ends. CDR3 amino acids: CASSLHRTGAKNIQYF. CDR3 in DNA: TGTGCCAGCAGCTTACACAGGACGGGAGCCAAAAACATTCAGTACTTC.

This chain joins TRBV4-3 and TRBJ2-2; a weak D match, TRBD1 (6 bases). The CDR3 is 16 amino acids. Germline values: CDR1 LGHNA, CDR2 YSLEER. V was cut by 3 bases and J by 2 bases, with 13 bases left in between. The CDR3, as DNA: TGCGCCAGCAGCCATTACCGGGACATCAACACCGGGGAGCTGTTTTTT. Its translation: CASSHYRDINTGELFF.

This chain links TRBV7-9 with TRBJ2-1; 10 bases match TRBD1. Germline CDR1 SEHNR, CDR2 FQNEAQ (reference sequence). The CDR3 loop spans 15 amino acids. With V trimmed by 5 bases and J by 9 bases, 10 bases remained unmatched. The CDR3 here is CASSPRDRGYFEQFF. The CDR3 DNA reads TGTGCCAGCAGCCCCCGGGACAGGGGCTACTTTGAGCAGTTCTTC.

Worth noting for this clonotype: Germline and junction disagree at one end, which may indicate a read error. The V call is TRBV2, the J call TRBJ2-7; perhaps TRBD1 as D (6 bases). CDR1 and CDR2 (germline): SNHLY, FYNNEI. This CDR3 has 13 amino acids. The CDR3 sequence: CATQQPTGTNSHF. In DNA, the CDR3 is TGTGCCACCCAGCAGCCGACCGGGACAAATTCTCACTTC.

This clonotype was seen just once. The CDR3 loop reads CASQSQVGTDTQYF. CDR3 coding DNA: TGTGCCAGCCAATCCCAGGTCGGCACAGATACGCAGTATTTT. The rearrangement links TRBV18 to TRBJ2-3; no clear D. Trimming removed 8 bases at V and 1 base at J, with 13 bases between. The CDR3 contains 14 residues. The germline V gene encodes CDR1 KGHSH and CDR2 LQKENI.

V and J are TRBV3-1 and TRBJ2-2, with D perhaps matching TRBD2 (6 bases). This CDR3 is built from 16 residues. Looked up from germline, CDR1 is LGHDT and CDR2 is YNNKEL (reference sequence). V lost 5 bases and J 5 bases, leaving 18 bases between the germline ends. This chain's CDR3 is CASSFGKLARTGELFF. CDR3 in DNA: TGTGCCAGCAGCTTCGGGAAGCTAGCGCGGACCGGGGAGCTGTTTTTT.

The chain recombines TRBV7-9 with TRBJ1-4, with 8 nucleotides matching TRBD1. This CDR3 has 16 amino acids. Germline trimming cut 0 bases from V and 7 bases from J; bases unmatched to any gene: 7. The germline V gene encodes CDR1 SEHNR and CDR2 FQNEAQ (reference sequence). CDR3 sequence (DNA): TGTGCCAGCAGCTTAGCGACAGGGGATCGGTTTGAAAAACTGTTTTTT. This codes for CASSLATGDRFEKLFF.